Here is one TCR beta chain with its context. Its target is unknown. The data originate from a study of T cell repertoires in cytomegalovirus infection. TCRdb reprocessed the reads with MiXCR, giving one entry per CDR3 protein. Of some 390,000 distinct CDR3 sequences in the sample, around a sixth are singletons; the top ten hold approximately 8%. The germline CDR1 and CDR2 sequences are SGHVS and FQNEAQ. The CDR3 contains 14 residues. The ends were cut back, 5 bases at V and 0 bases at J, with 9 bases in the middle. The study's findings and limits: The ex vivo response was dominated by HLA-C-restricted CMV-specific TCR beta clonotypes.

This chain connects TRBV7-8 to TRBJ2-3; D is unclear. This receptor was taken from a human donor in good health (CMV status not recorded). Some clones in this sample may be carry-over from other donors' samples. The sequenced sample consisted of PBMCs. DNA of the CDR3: TGTGCCAGCAGCCAGGCCCCTAGCACAGATACGCAGTATTTT. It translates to CASSQAPSTDTQYF.